The sequence of this TCR beta chain was determined in a study of T cell responses to AZD1222 COVID-19 vaccine. Worth noting for this clone: Its antigen is unidentified.

The method was immunoSEQ multiplex PCR; TCRdb's version includes in-frame clones alone and lacks a portion of them. The sample includes roughly 100,000 clones, about 88% of them seen just once. Study results and caveats: Clonal diversity was possibly underestimated, and the donors were mostly white British, with more females. Researchers report vaccine-associated CD4 TCRs spanning spike, with dominance at 160-218 and 743-854. Seropositive at baseline were only six AZD1222 recipients.

The CDR3 runs 13 residues. Germline V gene lookup returns CDR1 SGHRS and CDR2 YFSETQ. V lost 4 bases and J 6 bases, leaving 12 bases between the germline ends. The chain links TRBV5-1 to TRBJ2-3; D ambiguous. This material consisted of peripheral blood, taken on day 0 of AZD1222 vaccination. The receptor's source is an adult in good health. CDR3 in DNA: TGCGCCAGCAGCGCCGGCAGTGGGGATACGCAGTATTTT. Amino acids: CASSAGSGDTQYF.